One and the same sample provided the 24 T cell receptor beta chains below, sequenced in a study of T cell responses to AZD1222 COVID-19 vaccine. Assay used: immunoSEQ multiplex PCR; TCRdb lists only in-frame clones, some missing. Among about 110,000 clones listed, more than 70% were seen once. The material was peripheral blood, obtained on day 0 of AZD1222 vaccination. The receptors shown here come from an adult in good health.

The table lists this clone with a count of one. This chain uses TRBV30 with TRBJ1-2; 7 nucleotides match TRBD1. Germline assignment: CDR1 GTSNPN and CDR2 SVGIG (reference sequence). The CDR3 length is 14 residues. V lost 7 bases and J lost 0; bases outside the gene matches: 8. The CDR3 reads CAFHRTGANYGYTF. In DNA form, the CDR3 reads TGTGCCTTCCACCGGACAGGCGCTAACTATGGCTACACCTTC.

The sample holds a few counts of this clone. In DNA, the CDR3 is TGTGCCAGCAGTGAGGCGGGGTTTAATAATTCACCCCTCCACTTT. Translating gives CASSEAGFNNSPLHF. The chain uses TRBV6-1 and TRBJ1-6; D gene unclear. Germline V gene data show CDR1 as MNHNS and CDR2 as SASEGT. This CDR3 is built from 15 residues. V was pared by 3 bases and J by 5 bases, with 11 bases between.

The gene calls are TRBV27 and TRBJ1-6; D is uncertain. The V and J ends lost 3 bases and 10 bases respectively, with 16 bases between them. The germline V gene encodes CDR1 MNHEY and CDR2 SMNVEV (reference sequence). The CDR3 is 15 amino acids. The CDR3: CASSFFGSSQSPLHF. The CDR3 coding sequence is TGTGCCAGCAGTTTCTTTGGGTCCAGTCAGTCACCCCTCCACTTT.

The chain recombines TRBV11-2 with TRBJ2-1; perhaps TRBD1 as D (5 bases). The CDR3 totals 14 residues. Germline V CDR1 and CDR2: SGHAT, FQNNGV. The V and J ends lost 5 bases and 6 bases respectively, with 14 bases between them. The CDR3 is CASSRNQGSNEQFF. The CDR3 DNA reads TGTGCCAGCAGCAGAAATCAGGGCTCCAATGAGCAGTTCTTC.

The J gene is TRBJ1-2, the V gene TRBV27, with a weak D call TRBD1 (6 bases). Looked up from germline, CDR1 is MNHEY and CDR2 is SMNVEV (reference sequence). The V end was cut by 3 bases, the J end by 7 bases, with 12 bases between. The CDR3 has 13 amino acids. CDR3 in amino acids: CASSFSTGTGYTF. Written as DNA, the CDR3 is TGTGCCAGCAGTTTCTCTACAGGGACTGGCTACACCTTC.

On this clone: At the DNA level, this CDR3 is encoded by other sequences in the same sample as well. The CDR3, as DNA: TGTGCCAGCAGGGAGGACAACCAAGAGACCCAGTACTTC. This encodes CASREDNQETQYF. J is TRBJ2-5 and V is TRBV2; TRBD1 or TRBD2 may be the D gene (5 bases each). Trimming took 6 bases from V and 0 from J, leaving 8 bases between them. Germline V CDR1 and CDR2: SNHLY, FYNNEI. This CDR3 is built from 13 residues.

The CDR3 region has the DNA TGTGCCAGTAGTATAGGTGACTTGACAGGGTTCTACGAGCAGTACTTC. Its protein is CASSIGDLTGFYEQYF. The J gene is TRBJ2-7, the V gene TRBV19; 7 nucleotides match TRBD1. Germline V lookup: CDR1 LNHDA, CDR2 SQIVND (reference sequence). V trimming: 1 base; J trimming: 3 bases; junction bases outside the gene matches: 9. This CDR3 spans 16 amino acids. The variable domain in full, completed from reference TRBV19 and TRBJ2-7, reads DGGITQSPKYLFRKEGQNVTLSCEQNLNHDAMYWYRQDPGQGLRLIYYSQIVNDFQKGDIAEGYSVSREKKESFPLTVTSAQKNPTAFYLCASSIGDLTGFYEQYFGPGTRLTVT.

This clone has a single count. The chain joins TRBV11-2 to TRBJ2-7; D tentatively fits TRBD1 or TRBD2 (7 bases each). CDR1 and CDR2 from the germline V gene are SGHAT and FQNNGV. This CDR3 comprises 14 residues. The V end was cut by 1 base, the J end by 4 bases, with 11 bases between. CDR3 sequence: CASSLGQGGYEQYF. CDR3 nucleotides: TGTGCCAGCAGCTTAGGACAGGGAGGGTACGAGCAGTACTTC.

The J gene is TRBJ2-3, the V gene TRBV18, with TRBD2 identical over 16 bases. Germline CDR1 and CDR2: KGHSH and LQKENI. The CDR3 loop spans 21 amino acids. Trimming took 0 bases from V and 0 from J; bases not matched to a gene: 9. The CDR3 loop is CASSPPGTSGGAASSTDTQYF. CDR3 nucleotide sequence: TGTGCCAGCTCACCACCGGGGACTAGCGGGGGGGCCGCCTCTAGCACAGATACGCAGTATTTT.

The chain employs TRBV9 and TRBJ2-5; TRBD1 aligns across 9 bases. V was pared by 4 bases and J by 2 bases, with 9 bases of the junction left unmatched. Germline V lookup: CDR1 SGDLS, CDR2 YYNGEE. The CDR3 extends over 16 amino acids. CDR3 nucleotides: TGTGCCAGCAGCACAACTACAGGGGGCAGGCAAGAGACCCAGTACTTC. It translates to CASSTTTGGRQETQYF.

This clone showed up just once. At one boundary the junction diverges from the germline segment, which might be a read error. J is TRBJ1-4 and V is TRBV5-5; unclear D gene. The CDR3 contains 10 residues. Germline lookup yields CDR1 SGHKS and CDR2 YYEKEE (reference sequence). CDR3 loop: CASSIGSPGF. CDR3 bases: TGTGCCAGCAGCATCGGGTCTCCAGGATTT.

The V gene is TRBV3-1 (or the pseudogene TRBV3-2), the J gene TRBJ1-2; the match to TRBD1 covers 7 bases. In germline, CDR1 is LGHDT, CDR2 YNNKEL (reference sequence). With V trimmed by 1 base and J by 4 bases, 3 bases remained unmatched. This CDR3 comprises 14 residues. The DNA for the CDR3 is TGTGCCAGCAGCCAAGGGACAGGTCCCTATGGCTACACCTTC. The encoded protein is CASSQGTGPYGYTF.

The V gene is TRBV5-5, the J gene TRBJ2-1; no clear D. Per the germline V gene, CDR1 is SGHKS and CDR2 is YYEKEE (reference sequence). The CDR3 has 14 amino acids. Trimming took 0 bases from V and 3 from J, leaving 7 bases between them. The chain's CDR3 is CASSLGAGYNEQFF. CDR3 in DNA: TGTGCCAGCAGCTTGGGGGCAGGCTACAATGAGCAGTTCTTC.

The chain is built from TRBV6-2 or TRBV6-3 and TRBJ1-6; possible D gene TRBD1, 5 bases. Trimming removed 2 bases from V and 9 bases from J, with 14 bases in between. Looked up from germline, CDR1 is MNHEY and CDR2 is SVGEGT. The CDR3 is made up of 15 amino acids. The CDR3 protein is CASSYLGDGGSPLHF. The CDR3 region has the DNA TGTGCCAGCAGTTACCTGGGGGACGGGGGTTCACCCCTCCACTTT.

The rearrangement links TRBV2 to TRBJ2-3, with a weak D call TRBD1 (6 bases). Germline CDR1 is SNHLY and CDR2 is FYNNEI. The V end lost 6 bases, the J end lost 2 bases, and 12 bases lay between the germline ends. CDR3 length: 14 amino acids. CDR3 residues: CASSYRVFTDTQYF. The DNA of the CDR3 is TGTGCCAGCAGCTACAGGGTTTTCACAGATACGCAGTATTTT. The full variable domain, completed using reference TRBV2 and TRBJ2-3, is EPEVTQTPSHQVTQMGQEVILRCVPISNHLYFYWYRQILGQKVEFLVSFYNNEISEKSEIFDDQFSVERPDGSNFTLKIRSTKLEDSAMYFCASSYRVFTDTQYFGPGTRLTVL.

This chain uses TRBV2 with TRBJ1-5, with D tentatively TRBD1 (5 bases). The germline CDR1 and CDR2 sequences are SNHLY and FYNNEI. This CDR3 comprises 13 residues. Trimming took 8 bases from V and 1 from J, leaving 9 bases between them. The CDR3 nucleotides read TGTGCCAGCGGGTGGGACAGCAATCAGCCCCAGCATTTT. It codes for CASGWDSNQPQHF.

This rearrangement joins TRBV12-3 or TRBV12-4 to TRBJ1-2; 8 nucleotides agree with TRBD1. V lost 9 bases and J lost 3; bases outside the gene matches: 6. This CDR3 spans 13 amino acids. The CDR3 region has the DNA TGTGCCAGTCGAACAGGGGGGGACTATGGCTACACCTTC. It encodes CASRTGGDYGYTF.

The table lists this clone with a count of one. This sequence joins TRBV13 and TRBJ1-2; TRBD1 might be the D (5 bases). Trimming removed 1 base at V and 5 bases at J, with 11 bases between. The CDR3 sequence is 14 residues long. Germline loops: CDR1 PRHDT, CDR2 FYEKMQ (reference sequence). CDR3 sequence (DNA): TGTGCCAGCAGCTTAGACCGGGGGGTTTATGGCTACACCTTC. This gives the protein CASSLDRGVYGYTF.

This clone was seen just once. CDR3 coding DNA: TGCAGCGTTATAGGACACAGGGGGGATGGGGAGACCCAGTACTTC. As protein: CSVIGHRGDGETQYF. The gene calls are TRBV29-1 and TRBJ2-5; the match to TRBD1 covers 8 bases. From germline, CDR1 is SQVTM and CDR2 ANQGSEA. J lost 5 bases, V lost 5 bases, and 13 bases had no gene match. The CDR3 covers 15 residues. The variable domain in full, completed from reference TRBV29-1 and TRBJ2-5, reads SAVISQKPSRDICQRGTSLTIQCQVDSQVTMMFWYRQQPGQSLTLIATANQGSEATYESGFVIDKFPISRPNLTFSTLTVSNMSPEDSSIYLCSVIGHRGDGETQYFGPGTRLLVL.

The chain carries TRBV19 and TRBJ1-1; 9 bases map to TRBD1. The trim removed 1 base at V and 1 base at J, leaving 7 bases unmatched. This CDR3 comprises 17 residues. Per the germline V gene, CDR1 is LNHDA and CDR2 is SQIVND (reference sequence). CDR3 nucleotides: TGTGCCAGTAGTATAGGGGACAGGGACATAGGGAACACTGAAGCTTTCTTT. It translates to CASSIGDRDIGNTEAFF.

The chain has TRBV3-1 (or the pseudogene TRBV3-2) and TRBJ2-3; 12 positions match TRBD2. This CDR3 comprises 18 residues. Per germline, CDR1 LGHDT and CDR2 YNNKEL (reference sequence). Unmatched junction bases numbered 4, after V lost 0 bases and J lost 0 bases. CDR3 sequence (DNA): TGTGCCAGCAGCCAAGATAGCCTAGCGGGGGGGAGCACAGATACGCAGTATTTT. It encodes CASSQDSLAGGSTDTQYF.

The chain is built from TRBV27 and TRBJ1-5; 8 bases map to TRBD1. This CDR3 comprises 14 residues. CDR1 and CDR2 (germline): MNHEY, SMNVEV (reference sequence). The junction had 3 bases not matched to a gene; V was cut back by 7 bases and J by 1 base. CDR3 sequence: CASKRQGSNQPQHF. CDR3 DNA sequence: TGTGCCAGCAAAAGACAGGGGAGCAATCAGCCCCAGCATTTT.

The chain has TRBV10-1 and TRBJ1-5; D gene ambiguous. Germline V lookup: CDR1 WNHNN, CDR2 SYGVQD (reference sequence). There are 13 residues in the CDR3. V was pared by 4 bases and J by 2 bases, with 6 bases between. In nucleotides, the CDR3 is TGCGCCAGCAGTGGAACCCGCAATCAGCCCCAGCATTTT. Residues: CASSGTRNQPQHF.

This clone showed up just a few times. The chain couples TRBV5-1 to TRBJ2-3; 9 bases fit TRBD1. The CDR3 covers 14 residues. The J segment lost 3 bases and the V segment lost 4 bases, leaving 3 bases of the junction unmatched. The germline gives CDR1 SGHRS, CDR2 YFSETQ. Here the CDR3 DNA reads TGCGCCAGCAGCGTTGACAGGGGGACAGATACGCAGTATTTT. It specifies CASSVDRGTDTQYF.